The next 10 T cell receptor beta chains were all read from a single sample in a study of shared clonotypes between healthy human individuals. Clones were read by immunoSEQ multiplex PCR, and TCRdb kept only the in-frame ones, dropping some. The sample lists some 2,400,000 clones; under 97% were seen once. The material sequenced was naive CD4+ T cells sorted from blood. Subset: CD45RA+ positively selected. The origin of the receptors is a man aged 18-30 years in good health.

The chain links TRBV9 to TRBJ1-2, with TRBD1 as a possible D gene (5 bases). Trimming pared 0 bases from V and 7 bases from J, leaving 16 bases between. CDR1 SGDLS and CDR2 YYNGEE come from the germline V gene. The CDR3 is made up of 15 amino acids. CDR3 loop: CASSVANWVQGGYTF. The CDR3 DNA sequence: TGTGCCAGCAGCGTAGCTAATTGGGTTCAGGGTGGCTACACCTTC.

The chain combines TRBV6-6 with TRBJ2-2, with TRBD1 identical over 7 bases. Germline assignment: CDR1 MNHNY and CDR2 SVGAGI (reference sequence). V was clipped by 6 bases and J by 5 bases; unmatched bases: 3. There are 13 residues in the CDR3. The CDR3 nucleotides read TGTGCCAGCAGCACGACAGGGACCGGGGAGCTGTTTTTT. This codes for CASSTTGTGELFF.

The rearrangement uses TRBV5-8 and TRBJ2-4; the match to TRBD2 covers 8 bases. Germline V gives CDR1 SGHTS, CDR2 YDEGEE. The CDR3 runs to 15 residues. With V trimmed by 1 base and J by 4 bases, 4 bases remained unmatched. CDR3 loop: CASSLSGGSKNIQYF. DNA for the CDR3: TGTGCCAGCAGCTTGAGCGGGGGATCTAAAAACATTCAGTACTTC.

The V call is TRBV10-3, the J call TRBJ2-2, with TRBD1 as a possible D gene (6 bases). V was shortened by 0 bases and J by 1 base, with 9 bases between the two germline ends. Per the germline V gene, CDR1 is ENHRY and CDR2 is SYGVKD. The CDR3 has 16 residues. CDR3 coding DNA: TGTGCCATCAGTGAGTCGCAGGGGCAGAACACCGGGGAGCTGTTTTTT. This gives the protein CAISESQGQNTGELFF.

V and J are TRBV7-2 and TRBJ1-5; D remains ambiguous. The CDR3 runs 13 residues. Germline V CDR1 and CDR2: SGHTA, FQGNSA. Trimming left V 2 bases short and J 3 bases short, with 5 bases between. The CDR3 sequence: CASSLTANQPQHF. The CDR3 DNA is TGTGCCAGCAGCTTAACAGCCAATCAGCCCCAGCATTTT.

The CDR3 spells CAISEVAGGSSYEQYF. The CDR3 coding sequence is TGTGCCATCAGTGAGGTTGCGGGAGGCAGCTCCTACGAGCAGTACTTC. The J gene is TRBJ2-7, the V gene TRBV10-3, with 8 bases that match TRBD2. The CDR3 has 16 residues. Germline V gene sequence: CDR1 ENHRY, CDR2 SYGVKD. Unmatched junction bases numbered 6, after V lost 2 bases and J lost 0 bases.

The V call is TRBV1, the J call TRBJ2-1; TRBD2, the D gene given by the table, was not confirmed from the DNA. TRBV1 is flagged as a pseudogene. This CDR3 has 13 residues. The CDR3 nucleotides read TGCACCAGCAGCCCGGAACTAAACAATGAGCAGTTCTTC. Protein product: CTSSPELNNEQFF.

This chain joins TRBV11-3 and TRBJ2-7; 9 positions match TRBD2. The J segment lost 2 bases and the V segment lost 3 bases, leaving 5 bases of the junction unmatched. The CDR3 contains 15 residues. CDR1 and CDR2 from the germline V gene are SGHNT and YENEEA. The CDR3: CASSFASGATYEQYF. DNA of the CDR3: TGTGCCAGCAGCTTTGCTAGCGGGGCTACCTACGAGCAGTACTTC.

The CDR3 DNA reads TGTGCCAGCAGCGTAGATCCCGGCCCCTACGAGCAGTACTTC. It encodes CASSVDPGPYEQYF. The chain links TRBV9 to TRBJ2-7; no clear D. Trimming left V 0 bases short and J 2 bases short, with 9 bases between. Looked up from germline, CDR1 is SGDLS and CDR2 is YYNGEE. This CDR3 comprises 14 residues.

The chain carries TRBV28 and TRBJ2-7; 11 nucleotides line up with TRBD2. Germline V gene sequence: CDR1 MDHEN, CDR2 SYDVKM. The CDR3 consists of 14 residues. Trimming cost V 6 bases and J 4 bases; bases outside gene matches: 5. CDR3 coding DNA: TGTGCCAGCAGCCGTCGACTAGCGGGATACGAGCAGTACTTC. Protein product: CASSRRLAGYEQYF.